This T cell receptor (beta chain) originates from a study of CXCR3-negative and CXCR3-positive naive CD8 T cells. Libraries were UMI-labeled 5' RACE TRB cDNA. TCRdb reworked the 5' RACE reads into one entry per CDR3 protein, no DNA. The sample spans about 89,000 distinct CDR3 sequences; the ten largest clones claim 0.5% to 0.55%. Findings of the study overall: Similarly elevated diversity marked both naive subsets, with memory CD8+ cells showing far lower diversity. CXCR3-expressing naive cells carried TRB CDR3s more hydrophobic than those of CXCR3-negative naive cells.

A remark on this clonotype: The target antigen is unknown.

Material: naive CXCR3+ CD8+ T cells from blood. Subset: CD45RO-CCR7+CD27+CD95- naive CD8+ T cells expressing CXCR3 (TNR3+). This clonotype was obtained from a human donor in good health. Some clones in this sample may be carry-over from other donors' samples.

Here the CDR3 reads CSVSGGSASTDTQYF. The rearrangement uses TRBV29-1 and TRBJ2-3; there is no DNA to check the TCRdb D call of TRBD2. This CDR3 comprises 15 residues. The germline gives CDR1 SQVTM, CDR2 ANQGSEA.